The present T cell receptor beta chain was sequenced within a study of blood T cell repertoires in COVID-19. Study background: From the United States, Italy and Spain came samples of acute and convalescent COVID-19.

In this sample, this clone turned up once. The germline V gene has CDR1 SGHAT and CDR2 FQDESV (reference sequence). The CDR3 contains 14 residues. Deletions cut 5 bases from V and 2 bases from J, with 11 bases between. Clones were read by immunoSEQ multiplex PCR, and TCRdb kept only the in-frame ones, dropping some. The data show about 150,000 clones, 80% seen once. The rearrangement joins TRBV11-1 to TRBJ2-3; maybe TRBD2 (6 bases). Sequenced material: peripheral blood. The sequence came from a man between 60 and 70 years old with acute or convalescent COVID-19. The CDR3 here is CASSPGLLTDTQYF. The CDR3 DNA sequence: TGTGCCAGCAGCCCGGGACTCCTCACAGATACGCAGTATTTT.